One and the same sample provided the 28 T cell receptor beta chains below, sequenced in a study of blood T cell repertoires in COVID-19. Generated by immunoSEQ multiplex PCR, the TCRdb table keeps only in-frame clones and is missing some. The table shows around 150,000 clones, with about 86% occurring only once. Sequenced material: PBMCs or T cells enriched from blood (not recorded which). Receptors were obtained from a man aged 45-65 years who had recovered from COVID-19.

The V call is TRBV7-9, the J call TRBJ2-1, with TRBD2 matching over 13 bases. In germline, CDR1 is SEHNR, CDR2 FQNEAQ (reference sequence). J gave up 6 bases and V 2 bases, and 7 bases lay outside the gene matches. The CDR3 covers 17 residues. The CDR3 protein is CASSLIGLAGAFNEQFF. The CDR3 coding sequence is TGTGCCAGCAGCTTAATCGGACTAGCGGGGGCCTTCAATGAGCAGTTCTTC. The full variable domain, completed using reference TRBV7-9 and TRBJ2-1, is DTGVSQNPRHKITKRGQNVTFRCDPISEHNRLYWYRQTLGQGPEFLTYFQNEAQLEKSRLLSDRFSAERPKGSFSTLEIQRTEQGDSAMYLCASSLIGLAGAFNEQFFGPGTRLTVL.

This clone was detected only once. The CDR3 reads CASSYYRGVGETQYF. The DNA for the CDR3 is TGTGCCAGCAGTTACTACAGGGGGGTTGGAGAGACCCAGTACTTC. The rearrangement links TRBV6-5 to TRBJ2-5, with 8 bases fitting TRBD1. Germline CDR1 is MNHEY and CDR2 is SVGAGI. This CDR3 is built from 15 residues. V dropped 1 base and J dropped 4; count of bases not matched to a gene: 5.

On this clone itself: The sample carries other DNA sequences with the same CDR3. The chain uses TRBV9 and TRBJ2-1; 7 bases map to TRBD2. The germline V gene encodes CDR1 SGDLS and CDR2 YYNGEE. The CDR3 is 13 residues long. V lost 2 bases and J lost 8; bases outside the gene matches: 4. The DNA for the CDR3 is TGTGCCAGCAGCGTTCGGGGGGTGGATGAGCAGTTCTTC. It yields the protein CASSVRGVDEQFF.

A single count supports this clone. The rearrangement joins TRBV7-6 to TRBJ2-5; perhaps TRBD2 as D (5 bases). The CDR3 has 16 amino acids. Trimming removed 0 bases from V and 1 base from J, with 12 bases in between. The germline V gene encodes CDR1 SGHVS and CDR2 FNYEAQ. In DNA, the CDR3 is TGTGCCAGCAGCTTAGCGCAGCTAGCCAGCCAAGAGACCCAGTACTTC. Translating it yields CASSLAQLASQETQYF.

This clone came up a few times. The chain has TRBV21-1 and TRBJ1-6; TRBD1 reflects the table's D call only, with no check against the DNA. TRBV21-1 is a pseudogene. The CDR3 is 17 residues long. The CDR3 coding sequence is TGTGCCAGCAGCACACTAGAGAAGACAGGGTACAATTCACCCCTCCACTTT. Amino acids: CASSTLEKTGYNSPLHF.

This clone is a singleton in its sample. The gene calls are TRBV13 and TRBJ1-1; a weak D match, TRBD1 (5 bases). V dropped 5 bases and J dropped 7 bases, with 26 bases sitting between them. The V gene's germline CDR1 is PRHDT and CDR2 FYEKMQ (reference sequence). The CDR3 contains 17 residues. The CDR3 here is CASSRSVGDFRSHEAFF. The CDR3 region has the DNA TGTGCCAGCAGCCGATCAGTAGGGGACTTTCGATCGCATGAAGCTTTCTTT. The full variable domain, rest sourced from reference TRBV13 and TRBJ1-1, is AAGVIQSPRHLIKEKRETATLKCYPIPRHDTVYWYQQGPGQDPQFLISFYEKMQSDKGSIPDRFSAQQFSDYHSELNMSSLELGDSALYFCASSRSVGDFRSHEAFFGQGTRLTVV.

The chain recombines TRBV7-2 with TRBJ1-3, with a weak D call TRBD1 (6 bases). V dropped 4 bases and J dropped 2 bases, with 18 bases sitting between them. This CDR3 region has 17 residues. Germline V gene data show CDR1 as SGHTA and CDR2 as FQGNSA. Here the CDR3 DNA reads TGTGCCAGCAGCTCCCTATTGGGGGGGGGCGCTGGAAACACCATATATTTT. Amino acids: CASSSLLGGGAGNTIYF.

V usage is TRBV4-1 and J usage is TRBJ2-2, with TRBD2 matching over 7 bases. The V segment lost 4 bases and the J segment 5 bases; nucleotides outside the gene matches: 7. The CDR3 loop spans 15 amino acids. Germline V gene sequence: CDR1 MGHRA, CDR2 YSYEKL. CDR3 in amino acids: CASSLGGSYTGELFF. The CDR3 region has the DNA TGCGCCAGCAGCCTGGGGGGGTCGTATACCGGGGAGCTGTTTTTT.

This chain uses TRBV5-8 with TRBJ2-3, with 7 positions matching TRBD1. The CDR3 length is 14 residues. The V gene end was trimmed by 2 bases and the J gene end by 1 base; junction bases not matched to a gene: 1. Germline CDR1 SGHTS, CDR2 YDEGEE. The CDR3 here is CASSLGTGTDTQYF. CDR3 nucleotide sequence: TGTGCCAGCAGCTTAGGGACAGGCACAGATACGCAGTATTTT.

Concerning this clone itself: Other DNA variants within this sample encode the same CDR3. The rearrangement links TRBV12-3 or TRBV12-4 to TRBJ1-1; D ambiguous. V gave up 5 bases and J gave up 4 bases, with 8 bases separating them. CDR3 length: 12 amino acids. For the CDR3, the DNA is TGTGCCAGCAGTCGGAGGGTCACTGAAGCTTTCTTT. It encodes CASSRRVTEAFF.

This clone was recorded a few times. The CDR3 region has the DNA TGTGCCAGCGGTCAGTTCATGAACACTGAAGCTTTCTTT. It encodes CASGQFMNTEAFF. This chain connects TRBV2 to TRBJ1-1; D not certain. Trimming took off 8 bases at V and 0 bases at J, with 10 bases between the two ends. Germline values: CDR1 SNHLY, CDR2 FYNNEI. The length of the CDR3 is 13 residues.

For the CDR3, the DNA is TGTGCCAGCAGCCTTCCAGGGTTGAACACTGAAGCTTTCTTT. Translating it yields CASSLPGLNTEAFF. The V and J genes are TRBV14 and TRBJ1-1; the D gene is possibly TRBD1 (5 bases). The CDR3 spans 14 residues. In germline, CDR1 is SGHDN, CDR2 FVKESK. V lost 4 bases and J 0 bases, leaving 9 bases between the germline ends.

The V and J genes are TRBV2 and TRBJ2-5; 8 positions agree with TRBD2. Germline V gene lookup returns CDR1 SNHLY and CDR2 FYNNEI. The V segment lost 6 bases and the J segment 2 bases; nucleotides outside the gene matches: 14. This CDR3 is built from 17 residues. CDR3: CASRVTSKGLGQETQYF. Here the CDR3 DNA reads TGTGCCAGCAGGGTTACCTCTAAGGGACTAGGACAAGAGACCCAGTACTTC.

This sequence joins TRBV30 and TRBJ2-3, with a weak D call TRBD2 (7 bases). Germline values: CDR1 GTSNPN, CDR2 SVGIG (reference sequence). The length of the CDR3 is 16 residues. Trimming took 3 bases from V and 3 from J, leaving 19 bases between them. CDR3 sequence reads: CAWSSLGGGSTDTQYF. The DNA for the CDR3 is TGTGCCTGGAGCTCCCTAGGGGGGGGGAGTACAGATACGCAGTATTTT.

This clone was observed a single time. This chain joins TRBV6-5 and TRBJ2-3; 7 bases are a match to TRBD1. This CDR3 has 14 residues. The J segment lost 2 bases and the V segment lost 6 bases, leaving 5 bases of the junction unmatched. CDR1 is MNHEY and CDR2 is SVGAGI in the germline V gene. CDR3 sequence reads: CASRPTGATDTQYF. DNA of the CDR3: TGTGCCAGCAGGCCCACAGGGGCCACAGATACGCAGTATTTT.

This clone was observed a handful of times. The chain couples TRBV6-1 to TRBJ1-6; 8 positions agree with TRBD1. Germline V gives CDR1 MNHNS, CDR2 SASEGT. The junction had 6 bases not matched to a gene; V was cut back by 1 base and J by 7 bases. The CDR3 length is 16 residues. The CDR3, as DNA: TGTGCCAGCAGTGAAGTGTCAGGGGGCCAGAATTCACCCCTCCACTTT. It is translated as CASSEVSGGQNSPLHF.

This chain connects TRBV29-1 to TRBJ1-1; TRBD1 agrees at 9 bases. Germline V lookup: CDR1 SQVTM, CDR2 ANQGSEA. The CDR3 is 14 amino acids. Unmatched junction bases numbered 5, after V lost 2 bases and J lost 4 bases. CDR3 coding DNA: TGCAGCGTTGAAAACAGGGGGCGAGTCACTGAAGCTTTCTTT. Translated: CSVENRGRVTEAFF.

The chain joins TRBV6-5 to TRBJ1-3; the D is unclear. The CDR3 has 14 residues. Trimming stripped 5 bases from V and 0 bases from J, with 8 bases between. The germline CDR1 and CDR2 sequences are MNHEY and SVGAGI. CDR3 region: CASSPQSSGNTIYF. DNA of the CDR3: TGTGCCAGCAGTCCCCAATCCTCTGGAAACACCATATATTTT.

This clone was counted a single time. The V and J genes are TRBV9 and TRBJ2-5; 10 nucleotides agree with TRBD2. Unmatched junction bases numbered 7, after V lost 3 bases and J lost 5 bases. CDR1 is SGDLS and CDR2 is YYNGEE in the germline V gene. There are 15 residues in the CDR3. The CDR3 DNA is TGTGCCAGCAGCGCAAGCGGGGGGGGACGGGAGACCCAGTACTTC. Protein product: CASSASGGGRETQYF.

This clone was seen only once. J is TRBJ1-1 and V is TRBV6-5, with 10 bases fitting TRBD1. The J segment lost 10 bases and the V segment lost 5 bases, leaving 4 bases of the junction unmatched. The CDR3 is 12 residues long. CDR1 MNHEY and CDR2 SVGAGI come from the germline V gene. For the CDR3, the DNA is TGTGCCAGCAGTACCGGACAGGGGGGAGCTTTCTTT. This codes for CASSTGQGGAFF.

The CDR3 sequence: CASSLGTAQNSPLHF. CDR3 in DNA: TGCGCCAGCAGCTTAGGGACAGCGCAAAATTCACCCCTCCACTTT. The rearrangement links TRBV5-1 to TRBJ1-6; 7 bases agree with TRBD1. This CDR3 is built from 15 residues. Looked up from germline, CDR1 is SGHRS and CDR2 is YFSETQ. The V gene end was trimmed by 2 bases and the J gene end by 7 bases; junction bases not matched to a gene: 6.

The V gene is TRBV11-1, the J gene TRBJ2-3, with TRBD2 identical over 9 bases. Per germline, CDR1 SGHAT and CDR2 FQDESV (reference sequence). This CDR3 has 15 amino acids. V was pared by 6 bases and J by 0 bases, with 4 bases of the junction left unmatched. The CDR3 is CASRQRGESTDTQYF. CDR3 bases: TGTGCCAGCAGGCAGCGGGGGGAAAGCACAGATACGCAGTATTTT.

This clone was picked up one time. The chain combines TRBV6-5 with TRBJ2-1; 8 positions match TRBD2. There are 14 residues in the CDR3. After removal of 5 bases from V and 8 bases from J, the junction contained 8 bases not matched to a gene. From germline, CDR1 is MNHEY and CDR2 SVGAGI. CDR3 nucleotide sequence: TGTGCCAGCAGTATTCGGGGGGGCCTCGATGAGCAGTTCTTC. Translation: CASSIRGGLDEQFF.

This clone was detected only once. The chain recombines TRBV10-2 with TRBJ2-7, with D uncertain. There are 12 residues in the CDR3. With 3 bases removed from V and 3 bases from J, the gap between germline ends came to 6 bases. Germline CDR1 reads WSHSY; CDR2 reads SAAADI. CDR3 sequence reads: CASSDFIYEQYF. The CDR3, as DNA: TGCGCCAGCAGTGATTTCATCTACGAGCAGTACTTC.

This chain joins TRBV19 and TRBJ1-5; a weak D match, TRBD1 (5 bases). The length of the CDR3 is 15 residues. The V gene's germline CDR1 is LNHDA and CDR2 SQIVND (reference sequence). V was clipped by 3 bases and J by 2 bases, with 11 bases between them. The CDR3 protein is CASSILGVGNQPQHF. The CDR3 DNA is TGTGCCAGTAGTATTTTAGGGGTGGGCAATCAGCCCCAGCATTTT.

V is TRBV5-6 and J is TRBJ1-5, with 11 bases fitting TRBD1. V dropped 4 bases and J dropped 6; count of bases not matched to a gene: 6. Looked up from germline, CDR1 is SGHDT and CDR2 is YYEEEE. The CDR3 has 15 amino acids. CDR3 in amino acids: CASSIGQGAFQPQHF. The CDR3 DNA is TGTGCCAGCAGCATCGGACAGGGGGCGTTTCAGCCCCAGCATTTT.

CDR3 DNA sequence: TGTGCCAGCAGTGAAGGTGGAGAGCCCCAGCATTTT. Amino acid sequence: CASSEGGEPQHF. V is TRBV2 and J is TRBJ1-5; the D is unclear. The length of the CDR3 is 12 residues. The germline CDR1 and CDR2 sequences are SNHLY and FYNNEI. Trimming took 1 base from V and 8 from J, leaving 6 bases between them.

Notes on this clone: Other DNA sequences within the sample encode an identical CDR3. The chain uses TRBV20-1 and TRBJ2-7; D might be TRBD2 (6 bases). The CDR3 covers 11 residues. The germline gives CDR1 DFQATT, CDR2 SNEGSKA (reference sequence). V was cut by 2 bases and J by 5 bases, with 7 bases left in between. This CDR3 is CSARSGHEQYF. The CDR3 region has the DNA TGCAGTGCTAGAAGCGGGCACGAGCAGTACTTC.